A selection of T cell receptor beta chains follows, all from one sample in a study of human T cells and chemical hapten exposure. Via MiXCR, TCRdb re-called the RACE reads, giving one row per CDR3 protein. The sample lists about 45,000 distinct CDR3 sequences, about 4.8% occurring once. Material: whole blood. The receptors derive from a human donor in good health. Some clones in this sample may be carry-over from other donors' samples. CDR3s include the opening cysteine and the closing phenylalanine or tryptophan. A D gene is named only where the DNA matches it firmly. Size is omitted from some rows. Given values are once, few, many or a class for expanded clones.

many,TRBV28,TRBJ1-1,.,CASSPAGHMNTEAFF,TGTGCCAGCAGTCCAGCGGGACACATGAACACTGAAGCTTTCTTT
.,TRBV11-2,TRBJ2-4,.,CASSLIVGPENIQYF,TGTGCCAGCAGCTTAATTGTGGGGCCCGAAAACATTCAGTACTTC
.,TRBV7-6,TRBJ2-7,TRBD1,CASSSEPQGARYEQYF,TGTGCCAGCAGCTCTGAGCCACAGGGGGCTCGCTACGAGCAGTACTTC
many,TRBV7-8,TRBJ2-3,.,CASSRTVDTQYF,TGTGCCAGCAGCCGGACAGTAGATACGCAGTATTTT
.,TRBV4-1,TRBJ2-3,TRBD2,CASSLGLAGVTDTQYF,TGCGCCAGCAGCCTCGGACTAGCGGGGGTCACAGATACGCAGTATTTT
many,TRBV3-1,TRBJ2-2,.,CASSQRLADTGELFF,TGTGCCAGCAGCCAAAGGCTAGCTGACACCGGGGAGCTGTTTTTT
many,TRBV28,TRBJ2-7,.,CASSRRELSYEQYF,TGTGCCAGCAGCCGCCGCGAGCTTTCCTACGAGCAGTACTTC
few,TRBV29-1,TRBJ1-1,.,CSITDTEAFF,TGCAGCATTACTGACACTGAAGCTTTCTTT
many,TRBV20-1,TRBJ1-1,.,CSARAGGTEAFF,TGCAGTGCTAGAGCCGGAGGCACTGAAGCTTTCTTT
.,TRBV13,TRBJ1-3,TRBD1,CASSPRQGVGGNTIYF,TGTGCCAGCAGCCCGAGACAGGGTGTGGGGGGAAACACCATATATTTT
few,TRBV7-9,TRBJ1-1,.,CASSLDRAPPDTEAFF,TGTGCCAGCAGCTTAGACCGGGCACCCCCGGACACTGAAGCTTTCTTT
few,TRBV9,TRBJ2-5,.,CASSTGTSAETQYF,TGTGCCAGCAGCACCGGGACCTCAGCTGAGACCCAGTACTTC
few,TRBV7-9,TRBJ2-5,TRBD2,CASSYRDYKETQYF,TGTGCCAGCAGCTATAGGGACTATAAAGAGACCCAGTACTTC
.,TRBV7-9,TRBJ2-3,.,CASSGVSAFTDTQYF,TGTGCCAGCAGCGGGGTATCGGCCTTCACAGATACGCAGTATTTT
few,TRBV6-4,TRBJ1-2,TRBD1,CASSEETGGTPLANYGYTF,TGTGCCAGCAGTGAAGAAACAGGGGGAACTCCCCTGGCTAACTATGGCTACACCTTC
many,TRBV5-1,TRBJ2-7,TRBD2,CASSFDPSSGSPYEQYF,TGCGCCAGCAGCTTCGACCCCAGTAGCGGGAGCCCCTACGAGCAGTACTTC
many,TRBV4-1,TRBJ2-7,.,CASSQPGQGRYEQYF,TGCGCCAGCAGCCAGCCGGGGCAGGGTAGATACGAGCAGTACTTC
many,TRBV29-1,TRBJ1-4,TRBD1,CSVADRVREKLFF,TGCAGCGTTGCAGACAGGGTTAGGGAAAAACTGTTTTTT
many,TRBV6-6,TRBJ1-4,.,CASSQTGWANEKLFF,TGTGCCAGCAGCCAGACGGGGTGGGCTAATGAAAAACTGTTTTTT
many,TRBV5-7,TRBJ2-7,.,CASSFRRYQGGEDYEQYF,TGTGCCAGCAGCTTTCGCCGATACCAGGGGGGCGAGGATTACGAGCAGTACTTC
few,TRBV7-8,TRBJ1-1,.,CASSQGVGTEAFF,TGTGCCAGCAGCCAAGGGGTGGGCACTGAAGCTTTCTTT
few,TRBV12-3/TRBV12-4,TRBJ2-7,.,CASSQGLSYEQYF,TGTGCCAGCAGCCAGGGCCTCTCCTACGAGCAGTACTTC
many,TRBV18,TRBJ1-5,.,CASSPEGYSNQPQHF,TGTGCCAGCTCACCCGAAGGGTATAGCAATCAGCCCCAGCATTTT
many,TRBV27,TRBJ1-1,.,CASSLLAGPNTEAFF,TGTGCCAGCAGTTTATTGGCGGGGCCGAACACTGAAGCTTTCTTT
few,TRBV28,TRBJ1-2,.,CASMYGRPYGYTF,TGTGCCAGTATGTATGGCAGACCCTATGGCTACACCTTC
many,TRBV18,TRBJ2-5,.,CASSRTAETQYF,TGTGCCAGCTCACGAACGGCGGAGACCCAGTACTTC
few,TRBV20-1,TRBJ2-7,.,CSAREGPHEQYF,TGCAGTGCTAGGGAGGGTCCCCACGAGCAGTACTTC
.,TRBV6-5,TRBJ1-3,.,CASSYSGQSRGNTIYF,TGTGCCAGCAGTTACTCCGGACAGTCTAGGGGAAACACCATATATTTT
many,TRBV6-5,TRBJ1-4,TRBD1,CASSYRTGADEKLFF,TGTGCCAGCAGTTACCGGACAGGCGCCGATGAAAAACTGTTTTTT
few,TRBV6-5,TRBJ1-3,.,CASSSSTQGTGNTIYF,TGTGCCAGCAGTTCGTCAACTCAGGGAACTGGAAACACCATATATTTT
many,TRBV28,TRBJ2-7,.,CAAEGTGSYEQYF,TGTGCCGCCGAGGGGACGGGCTCCTACGAGCAGTACTTC
few,TRBV11-2,TRBJ2-5,TRBD2,CASSLSGSIKETQYF,TGTGCCAGCAGCTTAAGCGGGAGTATTAAAGAGACCCAGTACTTC
many,TRBV9,TRBJ2-7,TRBD2,CASPTRAGEVCYEQYF,TGTGCCAGTCCCACGCGTGCGGGGGAGGTTTGTTACGAGCAGTACTTC
few,TRBV5-1,TRBJ2-6,.,CASSLVQLQANVLTF,TGCGCCAGCTCACTGGTCCAGCTCCAGGCCAACGTCCTGACTTTC
many,TRBV28,TRBJ2-7,.,CASSLAHEQYF,TGTGCCAGCAGTTTAGCCCACGAGCAGTACTTC
many,TRBV27,TRBJ2-5,TRBD2,CASSYRLAGGPETQYF,TGTGCCAGCAGTTACAGACTAGCGGGAGGGCCAGAGACCCAGTACTTC
many,TRBV20-1,TRBJ2-4,TRBD1,CSASQGLDIQYF,TGCAGTGCTTCACAGGGGTTGGACATTCAGTACTTC
many,TRBV3-1,TRBJ2-6,.,CASSQDGVRPGGANVLTF,TGTGCCAGCAGCCAAGATGGGGTCCGCCCGGGAGGGGCCAACGTCCTGACTTTC
.,TRBV5-6,TRBJ1-4,TRBD1,CASSLQGSTNEKLFF,TGTGCCAGCAGCTTACAGGGGTCAACTAATGAAAAACTGTTTTTT
few,TRBV11-2,TRBJ2-3,TRBD1,CASSWQGAGIGGHTDTQYF,TGTGCCAGCAGCTGGCAGGGGGCAGGAATCGGGGGACACACAGATACGCAGTATTTT
many,TRBV24-1,TRBJ1-5,TRBD1,CATSQTGVSNQPQHF,TGTGCCACCAGCCAGACAGGGGTTAGCAATCAGCCCCAGCATTTT
many,TRBV12-5,TRBJ1-1,.,CASGTYREEAFF,TGTGCTAGTGGAACGTATCGAGAGGAAGCTTTCTTT
.,TRBV18,TRBJ2-1,.,CASSLGLPGNEQFF,TGTGCCAGCTCACTGGGACTTCCAGGCAATGAGCAGTTCTTC
.,TRBV18,TRBJ2-1,TRBD2,CATSPPGGRGGEQFF,TGTGCCACCTCACCACCTGGCGGGAGGGGTGGTGAGCAGTTCTTC
many,TRBV29-1,TRBJ2-7,TRBD2,CSVVAGGANEQYF,TGCAGCGTCGTAGCGGGAGGTGCAAATGAGCAGTACTTC
.,TRBV29-1,TRBJ2-5,TRBD2,CSVAGHALAGGWETQYF,TGCAGCGTTGCTGGACATGCCCTAGCGGGAGGGTGGGAGACCCAGTACTTC
few,TRBV11-2,TRBJ2-1,TRBD2,CASSFRGRAPYNEQFF,TGTGCCAGCAGCTTTCGAGGGAGGGCCCCCTACAATGAGCAGTTCTTC
few,TRBV6-2/TRBV6-3,TRBJ2-7,TRBD2,CATPRGSGTYEQYF,TGTGCCACCCCCCGGGGTAGCGGGACTTACGAGCAGTACTTC